Each of the 3 T cell receptor beta chains below was sequenced from the same sample in a study of T cell responses to AZD1222 COVID-19 vaccine. Data came from immunoSEQ multiplex PCR; TCRdb stores just in-frame clones and leaves some out. The sample holds more than 110,000 clones; roughly 88% are singletons and the top ten take around 8%. The input for sequencing was peripheral blood, taken on day 0 of AZD1222 vaccination. These receptor sequences come from an adult in good health.

The chain carries TRBV11-2 and TRBJ1-1; 7 bases fit TRBD1. The V gene end was trimmed by 4 bases and the J gene end by 6 bases; junction bases not matched to a gene: 14. This CDR3 has 16 amino acids. Germline lookup yields CDR1 SGHAT and CDR2 FQNNGV. CDR3 nucleotides: TGTGCCAGCAGCTACCGGGACAGTCAAGCCTTGGCTGAAGCTTTCTTT. This codes for CASSYRDSQALAEAFF.

The V and J genes are TRBV6-6 and TRBJ1-5, with unresolved D. This CDR3 is 15 amino acids long. Trimming took off 1 base at V and 4 bases at J, with 11 bases between the two ends. Germline CDR1 reads MNHNY; CDR2 reads SVGAGI (reference sequence). The CDR3 spells CASSYYRTSNQPQHF. The CDR3 DNA is TGTGCCAGCAGTTACTATAGGACCTCGAATCAGCCCCAGCATTTT.

The chain combines TRBV6-5 with TRBJ2-5; the D call may be TRBD1 or TRBD2 (5 bases each). Germline CDR1 is MNHEY and CDR2 is SVGAGI. The V and J ends lost 4 bases and 2 bases respectively, with 11 bases between them. This CDR3 comprises 14 residues. CDR3 sequence: CASSSSRAQETQYF. Here the CDR3 DNA reads TGTGCCAGCAGTTCTAGCAGGGCGCAAGAGACCCAGTACTTC.